These 16 T cell receptor beta chains share one sample of origin, sequenced in a study of blood T cell repertoires in COVID-19. The method was immunoSEQ multiplex PCR; TCRdb's version includes in-frame clones alone and lacks a portion of them. The sample carries over 120,000 clones, 86% recorded once. Specimen: PBMCs or T cells enriched from blood (not recorded which). The receptors were sampled from a man aged 50-60 years who had recovered from COVID-19.

The rearrangement links TRBV28 to TRBJ1-2; no firm D call. V dropped 0 bases and J dropped 7 bases, with 12 bases sitting between them. The CDR3 is 14 amino acids. Germline loops: CDR1 MDHEN, CDR2 SYDVKM. The CDR3 reads CASSLWHPRAGYTF. Written as DNA, the CDR3 is TGTGCCAGCAGTTTATGGCACCCCCGAGCTGGCTACACCTTC.

The chain is built from TRBV27 and TRBJ1-4; a possible D gene is TRBD1 (5 bases). V lost 5 bases, J lost 10 bases, and 20 bases lay in between. The CDR3 has 15 amino acids. Germline V gene data show CDR1 as MNHEY and CDR2 as SMNVEV (reference sequence). The CDR3 DNA sequence: TGTGCCAGCAGTAAAAGCGGGGACCGGGGTGGAAAACTGTTTTTT. Translated, it gives CASSKSGDRGGKLFF.

The chain uses TRBV7-9 and TRBJ2-1, with D unclear. Germline loops: CDR1 SEHNR, CDR2 FQNEAQ (reference sequence). The V and J ends lost 1 base and 0 bases respectively, with 4 bases between them. The CDR3 has 14 amino acids. The chain's CDR3 is CASSLGGSYNEQFF. CDR3 sequence (DNA): TGTGCCAGCAGCTTAGGAGGCTCCTACAATGAGCAGTTCTTC.

This rearrangement joins TRBV3-1 (or the pseudogene TRBV3-2) to TRBJ1-2; the match to TRBD1 covers 11 bases. Trimming cost V 6 bases and J 6 bases; bases outside gene matches: 6. Germline CDR1 reads LGHDT; CDR2 reads YNNKEL (reference sequence). The CDR3 length is 14 residues. The CDR3: CASSYRDRGNGYTF. The CDR3 nucleotides are TGTGCCAGCAGTTACCGGGACAGGGGGAATGGCTACACCTTC.

This sequence joins TRBV3-1 (or the pseudogene TRBV3-2) and TRBJ2-3; possible D gene TRBD2, 5 bases. Trimming cost V 4 bases and J 4 bases, with 9 bases left between them. The CDR3 runs to 13 residues. Looked up from germline, CDR1 is LGHDT and CDR2 is YNNKEL (reference sequence). The CDR3 here is CASSLGLPDTQYF. The CDR3 nucleotides are TGTGCCAGCAGCCTCGGACTTCCAGATACGCAGTATTTT.

Here the CDR3 reads CASSPDEGGGSIFEQYF. DNA of the CDR3: TGCGCCAGCAGCCCTGACGAGGGCGGGGGCTCAATCTTCGAGCAGTACTTC. The chain employs TRBV5-1 and TRBJ2-7; TRBD2 is a possible D gene (7 bases). CDR3 length equals 17 residues. V was cut by 4 bases and J by 6 bases, with 26 bases left in between. Germline V gene data show CDR1 as SGHRS and CDR2 as YFSETQ.

This chain links TRBV6-1 with TRBJ2-1; perhaps TRBD1 as D (7 bases). Germline V CDR1 and CDR2: MNHNS, SASEGT. This CDR3 is built from 12 residues. Trimming stripped 3 bases from V and 8 bases from J, with 8 bases between. The CDR3 region has the DNA TGTGCCAGCAGTGACAGGGGGGATGAGCAGTTCTTC. Amino acids: CASSDRGDEQFF.

The chain joins TRBV3-1 (or the pseudogene TRBV3-2) to TRBJ1-6, with 11 bases matching TRBD1. Germline V gives CDR1 LGHDT, CDR2 YNNKEL (reference sequence). V dropped 4 bases and J dropped 7; count of bases not matched to a gene: 6. This CDR3 comprises 16 residues. In DNA form, the CDR3 reads TGTGCCAGCAGCCTCGGACAGGGGGCCCTAAATTCACCCCTCCACTTT. Translating it yields CASSLGQGALNSPLHF.

The CDR3 protein is CASSKDRREHIEQYF. The DNA of the CDR3 is TGTGCCAGCAGCAAAGATAGACGGGAGCACATCGAGCAGTACTTC. The V call is TRBV21-1, the J call TRBJ2-7; TRBD2, as called in the table, went unchecked against the DNA. TRBV21-1 is a known pseudogene. The CDR3 covers 15 residues.

V is TRBV2 and J is TRBJ1-4; a weak D match, TRBD1 (5 bases). Germline assignment: CDR1 SNHLY and CDR2 FYNNEI. Deletions cut 7 bases from V and 4 bases from J, with 13 bases between. This CDR3 has 14 amino acids. The CDR3 spells CASNRGGLNEKLFF. CDR3 bases: TGTGCCAGCAATCGGGGGGGACTTAATGAAAAACTGTTTTTT.

This chain uses TRBV14 with TRBJ2-1; 10 nucleotides align to TRBD2. The CDR3 extends over 15 amino acids. Unmatched junction bases numbered 8, after V lost 6 bases and J lost 6 bases. The germline CDR1 and CDR2 sequences are SGHDN and FVKESK. The CDR3 sequence is CASRGPGLATNEQFF. DNA for the CDR3: TGTGCCAGCAGGGGCCCGGGACTAGCGACCAATGAGCAGTTCTTC.

The V and J genes are TRBV7-2 and TRBJ1-4; D might be TRBD1 (5 bases). Germline CDR1 and CDR2: SGHTA and FQGNSA. Trimming took 2 bases from V and 8 from J, leaving 12 bases between them. This CDR3 is built from 14 residues. The CDR3 DNA reads as TGTGCCAGCAGCTTAAATTCGGGGGTAGAAAAACTGTTTTTT. This codes for CASSLNSGVEKLFF.

The chain combines TRBV28 with TRBJ1-4; the match to TRBD1 covers 9 bases. CDR1 is MDHEN, CDR2 SYDVKM, per germline. J lost 10 bases, V lost 7 bases, and 10 bases had no gene match. The CDR3 sequence is 14 residues long. The CDR3 region has the DNA TGTGCCAGCAACCCGGGACAGGGTGGGGGAAAACTGTTTTTT. As protein: CASNPGQGGGKLFF.

This clone showed up just once. Here the CDR3 DNA reads TGTGCCAGTAAATCTCAGGGTGCGGGGTACACTGAAGCTTTCTTT. This gives the protein CASKSQGAGYTEAFF. The genes are TRBV19 and TRBJ1-1, with D possibly being TRBD1 (5 bases). The CDR3 is made up of 15 amino acids. CDR1 is LNHDA, CDR2 SQIVND, per germline (reference sequence). Trimming took off 7 bases at V and 3 bases at J, with 18 bases between the two ends. Full variable domain (missing parts from reference TRBV19 and TRBJ1-1): DGGITQSPKYLFRKEGQNVTLSCEQNLNHDAMYWYRQDPGQGLRLIYYSQIVNDFQKGDIAEGYSVSREKKESFPLTVTSAQKNPTAFYLCASKSQGAGYTEAFFGQGTRLTVV.

The gene calls are TRBV28 and TRBJ2-4; 10 nucleotides agree with TRBD1. The trim removed 6 bases at V and 0 bases at J, leaving 11 bases unmatched. CDR1 is MDHEN, CDR2 SYDVKM, per germline. The length of the CDR3 is 18 residues. This chain's CDR3 is CASSQLGQGELAKNIQYF. In DNA, the CDR3 is TGTGCCAGCAGCCAACTAGGACAGGGGGAATTAGCCAAAAACATTCAGTACTTC.

The V gene is TRBV6-5, the J gene TRBJ1-2, with 9 nucleotides matching TRBD1. With V trimmed by 5 bases and J by 6 bases, 10 bases remained unmatched. Looked up from germline, CDR1 is MNHEY and CDR2 is SVGAGI. The CDR3 has 15 residues. The CDR3 DNA follows: TGTGCCAGCAGTCTCCGGGACAGGGAATGGCATGGCTACACCTTC. This codes for CASSLRDREWHGYTF.